Included here is one TCR beta chain sequence, with context. Germline lookup yields CDR1 SGHRS and CDR2 YFSETQ. Trimming cost V 5 bases and J 5 bases; bases outside gene matches: 4. This CDR3 spans 14 amino acids. These data belong to a study of blood T cell repertoires in COVID-19. Generated by immunoSEQ multiplex PCR, the TCRdb table keeps only in-frame clones and is missing some. This sample yields around 270,000 clones, of which approximately 85% are seen a single time; 0.7% to 1% belongs to the top ten. The specimen sequenced was peripheral blood. V is TRBV5-1 and J is TRBJ2-1, with TRBD2 matching over 10 bases. The sequence was obtained from a human donor with COVID-19, enrolled during active disease. The donor label of this sample is uncertain. The CDR3 sequence: CASRPLAGDNEQFF. CDR3 in DNA: TGCGCCAGCAGGCCCCTAGCGGGAGACAATGAGCAGTTCTTC. The full variable domain, in which reference TRBV5-1 and TRBJ2-1 provide the parts outside the CDR3, is KAGVTQTPRYLIKTRGQQVTLSCSPISGHRSVSWYQQTPGQGLQFLFEYFSETQRNKGNFPGRFSGRQFSNSRSEMNVSTLELGDSALYLCASRPLAGDNEQFFGPGTRLTVL.